This section outlines one TCR beta chain sequence together with its context. Its antigen is not known. 60 Vbeta and 13 Jbeta primers were used in PCR. Libraries were prepared by immunoSEQ multiplex PCR; TCRdb keeps only in-frame clonotypes and omits some of them. The sample has under 200,000 clones, 79% seen once. The sample comes from a study of cytomegalovirus exposure and HLA in healthy donors. General study points: Some TCR beta chains (164 of them) were listed as cytomegalovirus-associated. Among the CMV-associated chains, a few were confirmed in vitro as specific for CMV antigens.

V lost 1 base and J 4 bases, leaving 5 bases between the germline ends. The CDR3 spans 14 residues. Germline V lookup: CDR1 LNHDA, CDR2 SQIVND (reference sequence). Specimen: PBMCs. This clonotype was sampled from a woman aged 40 to 50 in good health and CMV-seronegative. The chain recombines TRBV19 with TRBJ2-6; D is undetermined. The CDR3 DNA sequence: TGTGCCAGTAGTATAGGGGCAGGGGCCAACGTCCTGACTTTC. The encoded protein is CASSIGAGANVLTF.